This entry features one T cell receptor (beta chain) sequence. Its cognate antigen is unknown. Extracted RNA was reverse transcribed into cDNA, the sequencing template. The assay was immunoSEQ multiplex PCR, and TCRdb's table has in-frame clones only and misses some. The table records 130,000 to 150,000 clones, 45% to 60% of them present only once. Trimming shortened V by 0 bases and J by 6 bases, and 11 bases separated the two germline ends. Germline-derived CDR1 and CDR2 are KGHSH and LQKENI. The CDR3 has 14 residues. This sample stems from a study of CD8+ T cells in alopecia areata. Study overall: The drug, tofacitinib, lasted 6 to 18 months, followed by 6 months off drug.

Those with alopecia areata gave lesional scalp punch biopsies and peripheral blood. Overall study findings and caveats: Sharing of TCRs across patients appeared less clear than in mice, possibly for HLA-related reasons.

The source was CD4+ T cells sorted from blood, collected at week 0. The source is a human donor with alopecia areata. The chain couples TRBV18 to TRBJ2-5; D call uncertain. The CDR3 nucleotides read TGTGCCAGCTCACCACCGGGTAGGGCGAAGACCCAGTACTTC. Translating it yields CASSPPGRAKTQYF.